The following is a T cell receptor (beta chain) sequence with its context. The data were taken from a study of shared clonotypes between healthy human individuals. The germline V gene encodes CDR1 LNHNV and CDR2 YYDKDF (reference sequence). Trimming removed 1 base at V and 4 bases at J, with 7 bases between. CDR3 size: 13 residues. This table comes from immunoSEQ multiplex PCR, and its TCRdb copy is limited to in-frame clones, with some not included. The repertoire holds 1.6 million or so clones, roughly 97% seen once, with roughly 1.1% in the top ten. This TCR was recovered from a man aged 25-40 years in good health. The V gene is TRBV15, the J gene TRBJ2-5; tentatively, D is TRBD2 (5 bases). The material sequenced was naive CD4+ T cells sorted from blood. The subset denotes: CD45RA+ positively selected. CDR3 sequence reads: CATSRAGIETQYF. The CDR3 nucleotides are TGTGCCACCAGCAGAGCGGGGATAGAGACCCAGTACTTC.